The T cell receptor (beta chain) under discussion was sequenced for a study of cytomegalovirus exposure and HLA in healthy donors. Study-level points and caveats: The study put 150 to 200 TCR beta chains on its list as cytomegalovirus-associated. As a later analysis showed, several of the most significant clusters appeared to be linked to common viral pathogens. In most subjects, TCR beta sequences reportedly gave accurate predictions of HLA-A and HLA-B alleles.

This clone was observed once. The antigen remains undetermined. Primers: 60 Vbeta forward and 13 Jbeta reverse. Profiled with immunoSEQ multiplex PCR; TCRdb holds only in-frame clones, not every one. Here the sample spans 90,000 to 100,000 clones, about 77% being singletons. The length of the CDR3 is 15 residues. Losses at the gene ends were 3 bases for V and 0 bases for J; bases not matched to a gene: 8. Germline loops: CDR1 SQVTM, CDR2 ANQGSEA. While unrecorded immune exposures were likely, the donors were nominally healthy when sampled. V is TRBV29-1 and J is TRBJ2-7; TRBD1 aligns across 7 bases. This clonotype originated in a middle-aged woman in good health and CMV-seronegative. Sequencing used PBMCs. The CDR3 loop is CSVDNRQGVSYEQYF. CDR3 DNA sequence: TGCAGCGTTGATAACAGACAGGGTGTCTCCTACGAGCAGTACTTC.